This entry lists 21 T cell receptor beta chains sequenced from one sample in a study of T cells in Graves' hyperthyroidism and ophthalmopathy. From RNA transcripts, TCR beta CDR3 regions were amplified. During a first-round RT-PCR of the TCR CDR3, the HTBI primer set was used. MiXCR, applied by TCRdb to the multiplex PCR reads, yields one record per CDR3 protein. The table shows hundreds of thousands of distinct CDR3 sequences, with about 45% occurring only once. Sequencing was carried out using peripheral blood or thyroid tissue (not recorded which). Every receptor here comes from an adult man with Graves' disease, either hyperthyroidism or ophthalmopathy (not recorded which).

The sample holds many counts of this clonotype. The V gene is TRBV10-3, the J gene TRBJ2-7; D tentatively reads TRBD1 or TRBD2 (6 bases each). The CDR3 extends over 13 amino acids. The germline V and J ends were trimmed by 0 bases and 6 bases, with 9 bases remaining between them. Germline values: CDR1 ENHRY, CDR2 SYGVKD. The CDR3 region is CAISESEGGEQYF. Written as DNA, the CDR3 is TGTGCCATCAGTGAGTCCGAGGGGGGCGAGCAGTACTTC.

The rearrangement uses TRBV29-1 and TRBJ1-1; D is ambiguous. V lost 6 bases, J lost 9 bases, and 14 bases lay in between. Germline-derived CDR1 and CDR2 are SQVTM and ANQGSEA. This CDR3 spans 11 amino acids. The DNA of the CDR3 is TGCAGCGTACGACCTGGCGGTAAAGCTTTCTTT. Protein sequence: CSVRPGGKAFF.

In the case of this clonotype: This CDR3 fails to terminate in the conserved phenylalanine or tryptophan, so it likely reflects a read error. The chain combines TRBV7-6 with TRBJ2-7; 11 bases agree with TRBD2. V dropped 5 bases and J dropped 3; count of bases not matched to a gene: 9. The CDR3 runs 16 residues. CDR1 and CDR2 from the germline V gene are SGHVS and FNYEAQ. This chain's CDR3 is CASSRAASGGNYEQYS. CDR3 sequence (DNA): TGTGCCAGCAGCCGAGCAGCTAGCGGGGGGAACTACGAGCAGTACTCC.

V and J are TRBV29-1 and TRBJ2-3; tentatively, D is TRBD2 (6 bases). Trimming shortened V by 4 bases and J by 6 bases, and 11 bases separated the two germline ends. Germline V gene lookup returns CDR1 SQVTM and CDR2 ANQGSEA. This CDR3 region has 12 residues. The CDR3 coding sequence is TGCAGCGTTGTGAGGGAGGCTGATACGCAGTATTTT. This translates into CSVVREADTQYF.

The CDR3, as DNA: TGTGCCTGGCACCGACGAGGGACTGAAGCTTTCTTT. It codes for CAWHRRGTEAFF. J is TRBJ1-1 and V is TRBV30; D is ambiguous. Germline V gives CDR1 GTSNPN, CDR2 SVGIG (reference sequence). The length of the CDR3 is 12 residues. Trimming pared 5 bases from V and 5 bases from J, leaving 12 bases between.

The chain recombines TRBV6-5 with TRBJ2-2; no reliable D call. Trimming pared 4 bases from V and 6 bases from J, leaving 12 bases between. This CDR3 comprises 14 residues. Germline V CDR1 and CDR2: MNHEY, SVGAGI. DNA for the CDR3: TGTGCCAGCAGTTCGACGACTGGGCCCGGGGAGCTGTTTTTT. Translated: CASSSTTGPGELFF.

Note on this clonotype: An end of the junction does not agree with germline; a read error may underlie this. CDR3 region: CGSSSSGRAWETQYF. As DNA, the CDR3 is TGTGGCAGTAGTTCTAGCGGGAGGGCCTGGGAGACCCAGTACTTC. The V call is TRBV19, the J call TRBJ2-5; 12 nucleotides align to TRBD2. The CDR3 spans 15 residues. In germline, CDR1 is LNHDA, CDR2 SQIVND (reference sequence). Using reference TRBV19 and TRBJ2-5 for the parts outside the CDR3, the full variable domain is DGGITQSPKYLFRKEGQNVTLSCEQNLNHDAMYWYRQDPGQGLRLIYYSQIVNDFQKGDIAEGYSVSREKKESFPLTVTSAQKNPTAFYLCGSSSSGRAWETQYFGPGTRLLVL.

This chain's CDR3 is CASSLNSGLETQYF. CDR3 in DNA: TGTGCCAGCAGCCTTAACTCAGGGTTAGAGACCCAGTACTTC. This chain links TRBV7-9 with TRBJ2-5; possibly TRBD1 for D (5 bases). V shed 5 bases and J shed 4 bases, with 14 bases lying between them. Germline lookup yields CDR1 SEHNR and CDR2 FQNEAQ (reference sequence). The CDR3 has 14 residues. Complete variable domain (other parts from reference TRBV7-9 and TRBJ2-5): DTGVSQNPRHKITKRGQNVTFRCDPISEHNRLYWYRQTLGQGPEFLTYFQNEAQLEKSRLLSDRFSAERPKGSFSTLEIQRTEQGDSAMYLCASSLNSGLETQYFGPGTRLLVL.

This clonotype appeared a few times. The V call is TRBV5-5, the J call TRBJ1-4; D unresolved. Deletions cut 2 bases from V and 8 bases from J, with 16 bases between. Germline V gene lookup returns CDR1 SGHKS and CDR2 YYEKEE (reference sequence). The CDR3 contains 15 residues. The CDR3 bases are TGTGCCAGCAGCTTCTCGGGGATGGGATCGGAAAAACTGTTTTTT. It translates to CASSFSGMGSEKLFF. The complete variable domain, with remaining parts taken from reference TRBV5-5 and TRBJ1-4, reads DAGVTQSPTHLIKTRGQQVTLRCSPISGHKSVSWYQQVLGQGPQFIFQYYEKEERGRGNFPDRFSARQFPNYSSELNVNALLLGDSALYLCASSFSGMGSEKLFFGSGTQLSVL.

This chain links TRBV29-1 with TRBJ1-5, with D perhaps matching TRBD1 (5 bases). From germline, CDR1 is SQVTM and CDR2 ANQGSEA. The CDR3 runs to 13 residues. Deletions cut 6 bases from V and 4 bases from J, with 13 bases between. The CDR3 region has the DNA TGCAGCGTCGCCGACAGTGGGAATCAGCCCCAGCATTTT. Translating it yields CSVADSGNQPQHF. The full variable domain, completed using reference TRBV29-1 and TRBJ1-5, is SAVISQKPSRDICQRGTSLTIQCQVDSQVTMMFWYRQQPGQSLTLIATANQGSEATYESGFVIDKFPISRPNLTFSTLTVSNMSPEDSSIYLCSVADSGNQPQHFGDGTRLSIL.

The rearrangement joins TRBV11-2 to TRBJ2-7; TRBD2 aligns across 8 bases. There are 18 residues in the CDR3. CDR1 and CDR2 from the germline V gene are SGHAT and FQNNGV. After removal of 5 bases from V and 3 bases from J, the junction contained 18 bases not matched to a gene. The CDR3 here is CASSQNHYTGGVGYEQYF. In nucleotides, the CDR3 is TGTGCCAGCAGCCAAAATCACTACACGGGGGGGGTGGGCTACGAGCAGTACTTC.

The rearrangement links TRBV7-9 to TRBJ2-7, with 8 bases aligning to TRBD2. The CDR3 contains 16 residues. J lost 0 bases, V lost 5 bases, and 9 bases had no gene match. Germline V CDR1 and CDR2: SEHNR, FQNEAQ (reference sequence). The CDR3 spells CASSREGPNLSYEQYF. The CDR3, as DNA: TGTGCCAGCAGCCGGGAGGGACCGAACCTCTCCTACGAGCAGTACTTC.

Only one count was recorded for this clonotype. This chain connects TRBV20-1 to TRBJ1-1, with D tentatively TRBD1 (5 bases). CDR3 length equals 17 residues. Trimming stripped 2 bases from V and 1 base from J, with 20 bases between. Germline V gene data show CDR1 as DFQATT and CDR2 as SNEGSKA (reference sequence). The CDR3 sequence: CSARWLAPGRQNTEAFF. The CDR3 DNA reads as TGCAGTGCTAGATGGCTCGCGCCGGGACGGCAGAACACTGAAGCTTTCTTT.

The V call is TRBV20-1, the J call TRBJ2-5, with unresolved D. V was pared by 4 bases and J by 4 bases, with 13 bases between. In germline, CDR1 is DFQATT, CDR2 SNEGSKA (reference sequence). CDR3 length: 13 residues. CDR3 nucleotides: TGCAGTGCTAATGCAAGGAATCTAGAGACCCAGTACTTC. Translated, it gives CSANARNLETQYF.

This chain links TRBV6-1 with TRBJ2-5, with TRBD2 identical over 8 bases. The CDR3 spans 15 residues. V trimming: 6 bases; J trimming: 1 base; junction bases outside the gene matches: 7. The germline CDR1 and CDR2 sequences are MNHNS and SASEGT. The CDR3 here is CASSSYGTSQETQYF. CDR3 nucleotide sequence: TGTGCCAGCAGCTCCTACGGGACTAGCCAAGAGACCCAGTACTTC.

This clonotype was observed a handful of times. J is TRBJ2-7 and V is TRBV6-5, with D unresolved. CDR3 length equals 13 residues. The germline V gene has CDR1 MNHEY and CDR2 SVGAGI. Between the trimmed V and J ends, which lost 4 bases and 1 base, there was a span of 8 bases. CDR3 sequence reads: CASSSDNSYEQYF. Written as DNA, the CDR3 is TGTGCCAGCAGTTCAGACAATTCCTACGAGCAGTACTTC.

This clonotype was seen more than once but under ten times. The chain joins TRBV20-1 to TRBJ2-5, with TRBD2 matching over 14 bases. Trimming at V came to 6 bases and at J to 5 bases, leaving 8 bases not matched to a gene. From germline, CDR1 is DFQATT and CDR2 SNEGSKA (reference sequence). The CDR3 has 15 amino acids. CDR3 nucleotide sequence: TGCAGTGCGGAGGGACTAGCGGGAGAACCGGAGACCCAGTACTTC. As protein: CSAEGLAGEPETQYF.

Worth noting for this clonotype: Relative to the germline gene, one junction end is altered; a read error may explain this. CDR3 in DNA: TGTGCCAGCAGTATGGACAGGGGAGGAACCGGGGAGCTGTTTTTT. Encoded protein: CASSMDRGGTGELFF. The rearrangement links TRBV10-3 to TRBJ2-2, with 9 nucleotides matching TRBD1. Germline V CDR1 and CDR2: ENHRY, SYGVKD. The CDR3 sequence is 15 residues long.

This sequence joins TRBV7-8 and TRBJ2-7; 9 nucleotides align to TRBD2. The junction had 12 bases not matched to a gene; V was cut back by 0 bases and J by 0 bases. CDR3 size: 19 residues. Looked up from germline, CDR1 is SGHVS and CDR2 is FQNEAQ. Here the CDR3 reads CASSLAARASGVSSYEQYF. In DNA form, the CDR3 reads TGTGCCAGCAGCTTAGCGGCTCGGGCTAGCGGGGTGTCCTCCTACGAGCAGTACTTC. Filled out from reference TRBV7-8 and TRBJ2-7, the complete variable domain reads GAGVSQSPRYKVAKRGQDVALRCDPISGHVSLFWYQQALGQGPEFLTYFQNEAQLDKSGLPSDRFFAERPEGSVSTLKIQRTQQEDSAVYLCASSLAARASGVSSYEQYFGPGTRLTVT.

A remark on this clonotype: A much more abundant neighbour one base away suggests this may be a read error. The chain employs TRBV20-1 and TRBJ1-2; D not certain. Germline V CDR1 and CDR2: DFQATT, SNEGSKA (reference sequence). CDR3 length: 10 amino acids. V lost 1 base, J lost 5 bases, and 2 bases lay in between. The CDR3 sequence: CSARVYGYTF. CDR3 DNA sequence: TGCAGTGCTAGAGTTTATGGCTACACCTTC.

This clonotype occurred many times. The CDR3 is CSVEGSPGGGTEAFF. The CDR3 coding sequence is TGCAGCGTTGAAGGGAGTCCAGGGGGCGGAACTGAAGCTTTCTTT. The chain has TRBV29-1 and TRBJ1-1; 8 bases match TRBD1. CDR1 is SQVTM, CDR2 ANQGSEA, per germline. CDR3 length equals 15 residues. J was trimmed by 5 bases and V by 1 base; bases with no gene match: 9. Full variable domain (remainder filled in from reference TRBV29-1 and TRBJ1-1): SAVISQKPSRDICQRGTSLTIQCQVDSQVTMMFWYRQQPGQSLTLIATANQGSEATYESGFVIDKFPISRPNLTFSTLTVSNMSPEDSSIYLCSVEGSPGGGTEAFFGQGTRLTVV.